These 11 T cell receptor beta chains came from one sample sequenced in a study of shared clonotypes between healthy human individuals (dated by TCRdb to 2019 to 2021). For the CD8 naive samples, CD45RO-negative cells were positively selected for CCR7, yielding a CD45RA+CCR7+ population from which TemRA cells were excluded. Library generation was performed with the immunoSEQ multiplex PCR assay. Sourced from immuneACCESS, this table was stored by TCRdb with only in-frame sequences that have V and J called. A share of the clones is absent; for the studies checked, an unresolved V gene accounts for under half, and the remainder has no known explanation. This sample comprises fewer than 850,000 clones, around 96% of them detected only once. Around 0.21% of the sample rests with the top ten. The specimen was naive CD8+ T cells sorted from blood. This specimen's cell subset or site label, interpreted: CD45RA+CCR7+. Every receptor here comes from a man aged 25-45 years in good health.

This sequence joins TRBV19 and TRBJ2-2; D not resolved. Germline CDR1 LNHDA, CDR2 SQIVND (reference sequence). V was pared by 5 bases and J by 7 bases, with 14 bases between. The CDR3 loop spans 14 amino acids. The CDR3 spells CASSWAGPGGELFF. CDR3 DNA sequence: TGTGCCAGTAGTTGGGCAGGTCCGGGCGGGGAGCTGTTTTTT.

V gene TRBV7-8 combines with J gene TRBJ1-2; D gene unclear. Per the germline V gene, CDR1 is SGHVS and CDR2 is FQNEAQ. This CDR3 has 15 residues. V lost 4 bases and J lost 4, with 16 bases in between. CDR3 protein: CASSSRAERSYGYTF. CDR3 in DNA: TGTGCCAGCAGCTCCAGAGCCGAACGGAGCTATGGCTACACCTTC.

This clone was counted a single time. This sequence joins TRBV5-5 and TRBJ2-7; D remains unclear. CDR1 is SGHKS, CDR2 YYEKEE, per germline (reference sequence). The V end lost 4 bases, the J end lost 0 bases, and 14 bases lay between the germline ends. CDR3 length equals 15 residues. The CDR3 DNA reads as TGTGCCAGCAGCAAACTTTTCCCAAGCTCCTACGAGCAGTACTTC. The encoded protein is CASSKLFPSSYEQYF.

The chain uses TRBV29-1 and TRBJ2-7, with a possible D match to TRBD1 (5 bases). V was shortened by 7 bases and J by 1 base, with 11 bases between the two germline ends. The CDR3 sequence is 12 residues long. Germline V gene sequence: CDR1 SQVTM, CDR2 ANQGSEA. The CDR3 bases are TGCAGCGCTCTTGACAGTTCCTACGAGCAGTACTTC. Its protein is CSALDSSYEQYF.

J is TRBJ2-1 and V is TRBV10-3; 13 nucleotides agree with TRBD2. V lost 6 bases to trimming and J lost 4 bases; unmatched junction nucleotides: 6. Germline CDR1 and CDR2: ENHRY and SYGVKD. The CDR3 extends over 16 amino acids. CDR3 nucleotides: TGTGCCATCAGCACGGGACTAGCGGGACTGTACAATGAGCAGTTCTTC. The encoded protein is CAISTGLAGLYNEQFF.

The V gene is TRBV27, the J gene TRBJ2-5; tentatively, D is TRBD2 (7 bases). The germline V and J ends were trimmed by 2 bases and 5 bases, with 15 bases remaining between them. The CDR3 totals 15 residues. The V gene's germline CDR1 is MNHEY and CDR2 SMNVEV (reference sequence). CDR3 nucleotides: TGTGCCAGCAGTTTAACGGCGGGGGCGGTGGAGACCCAGTACTTC. Translation: CASSLTAGAVETQYF.

This clone was detected only once. The chain links TRBV28 to TRBJ2-7, with D uncertain. Germline V lookup: CDR1 MDHEN, CDR2 SYDVKM. The CDR3 covers 14 residues. V was pared by 4 bases and J by 1 base, with 11 bases between. The CDR3 DNA reads as TGTGCCAGCAGTTGGGCAGGTTCGTCCTACGAGCAGTACTTC. The encoded protein is CASSWAGSSYEQYF.

The chain couples TRBV28 to TRBJ2-7, with D possibly being TRBD1 (5 bases). This CDR3 has 13 amino acids. Germline lookup yields CDR1 MDHEN and CDR2 SYDVKM. The germline V and J ends were trimmed by 7 bases and 2 bases, with 12 bases remaining between them. The CDR3 reads CASTLGATYEQYF. CDR3 DNA: TGTGCCAGCACCCTAGGGGCCACCTACGAGCAGTACTTC.

V gene TRBV6-1 combines with J gene TRBJ2-7; a possible D gene is TRBD2 (5 bases). Deletions cut 2 bases from V and 4 bases from J, with 15 bases between. Looked up from germline, CDR1 is MNHNS and CDR2 is SASEGT. CDR3 length equals 15 residues. In DNA, the CDR3 is TGTGCCAGCAGTGAACTAGTAACGGGGTGGTACGAGCAGTACTTC. Protein sequence: CASSELVTGWYEQYF.

This clone has just one count. The chain joins TRBV18 to TRBJ2-1; 15 bases fit TRBD2. Germline CDR1 KGHSH, CDR2 LQKENI. The CDR3 consists of 18 residues. Trimming cost V 2 bases and J 0 bases; bases outside gene matches: 2. CDR3 DNA: TGTGCCAGCTCACCAGGGACTAGCGGGGGGAGCTCCTACAATGAGCAGTTCTTC. Protein sequence: CASSPGTSGGSSYNEQFF.

The rearrangement joins TRBV27 to TRBJ2-7, with 10 bases identical to TRBD1. From germline, CDR1 is MNHEY and CDR2 SMNVEV (reference sequence). CDR3 length: 16 residues. Trimming cost V 4 bases and J 3 bases; bases outside gene matches: 9. The CDR3 region has the DNA TGTGCCAGCAGTTCTCCCGGGACAGGGGTGAACTACGAGCAGTACTTC. Translating gives CASSSPGTGVNYEQYF.